Included here is one T cell receptor beta chain sequence, with context. The assay was immunoSEQ multiplex PCR, and TCRdb's table has in-frame clones only and misses some. The repertoire consists of just over 50,000 clones, with 85% to 95% occurring once and the leading ten covering 0.55% to 0.75%. The source of the sample is a study of T cell changes during pregnancy in multiple sclerosis. CDR1 and CDR2 from the germline V gene are SEHNR and FQNEAQ (reference sequence). CDR3 size: 12 residues. Trimming shortened V by 1 base and J by 11 bases, and 11 bases separated the two germline ends. The sequence was collected from a female donor with multiple sclerosis, enrolled in a pregnancy study. J is TRBJ1-1 and V is TRBV7-9; D is undetermined. The sample in question was CD4+ T cells from peripheral blood mononuclear cells, obtained in the second trimester of pregnancy. The CDR3 loop reads CASSLVGEWAFF. In DNA, the CDR3 is TGTGCCAGCAGCTTAGTCGGGGAGTGGGCTTTCTTT.